This T cell receptor (beta chain) emerged from a study of cytomegalovirus exposure and HLA in healthy donors. Study context: There were 100 million to 130 million unique TCR beta sequences, drawn from approximately 190 million T cells, in an earlier analysis. The study's findings and limits: What a later analysis reportedly showed was that an Asian-associated ancestry cluster had fewer N-insertions than the roughly 670-donor mean. Only CMV serostatus was available as immune exposure information. In all likelihood, a cluster of highly shared sequence variants was a sequencing artifact.

CDR3 length equals 14 residues. From germline, CDR1 is SGHNT and CDR2 YYREEE (reference sequence). V shed 4 bases and J 4 bases; nucleotides not matched to a gene: 5. PCR primers comprised 60 Vbeta and 13 Jbeta primers. The repertoire was sequenced with immunoSEQ multiplex PCR; TCRdb's copy has only in-frame clones and lacks some. The sample includes roughly 120,000 clones, approximately 15% of them seen just once. This clone showed up just a few times. Its cognate antigen is unknown. The chain couples TRBV5-4 to TRBJ2-5; TRBD1 matches at 9 bases. Sequencing was done on a sample of PBMCs. The sequence came from a woman under 30 in good health and CMV-seronegative. This chain's CDR3 is CASSAQTGGETQYF. The CDR3 DNA sequence: TGTGCCAGCAGCGCTCAGACAGGGGGAGAGACCCAGTACTTC.